These 21 T cell receptor beta chains came from one sample sequenced in a study of beta chain features in type 1 diabetes. Expressed TCRB transcripts were sequenced after all isolated RNA was converted to cDNA. The repertoire was sequenced with immunoSEQ multiplex PCR; TCRdb's copy has only in-frame clones and lacks some. The sample records roughly 180,000 clones, about 7.8% being singletons. The antigens for these receptors are not known. Regarding the study as a whole: TCRB CDR3s from Type 1 diabetes patients were moderately but significantly shorter in all four CD4+ subsets.

The specimen was central memory CD4+ T cells from blood. Receptors were obtained from a woman aged 40 to 50 with type 1 diabetes.

This clone has ten or more counts. The chain joins TRBV29-1 to TRBJ2-7, with D maybe TRBD2 (5 bases). CDR1 and CDR2 (germline): SQVTM, ANQGSEA. V shed 6 bases and J shed 2 bases, with 8 bases lying between them. The CDR3 extends over 11 amino acids. CDR3 in DNA: TGCAGCGTCAGAGGGACCTACGAGCAGTACTTC. Translating it yields CSVRGTYEQYF.

The chain carries TRBV29-1 and TRBJ1-1; 10 bases line up with TRBD1. V gave up 8 bases and J gave up 6 bases; unmatched junction bases: 15. Germline lookup yields CDR1 SQVTM and CDR2 ANQGSEA. This CDR3 is 15 amino acids long. DNA of the CDR3: TGCAGCCCGTTGCTATTCGACAGGGGGCAACCTGAAGCTTTCTTT. Translating gives CSPLLFDRGQPEAFF.

This clone was counted a few times. The CDR3 reads CAWRSGRGNEKLFF. Here the CDR3 DNA reads TGTGCCTGGAGATCCGGCCGCGGGAATGAAAAACTGTTTTTT. This chain joins TRBV30 and TRBJ1-4; D unresolved. The CDR3 consists of 14 residues. Trimming cost V 3 bases and J 5 bases, with 13 bases left between them. Germline-derived CDR1 and CDR2 are GTSNPN and SVGIG (reference sequence). Variable domain in full (rest from reference TRBV30 and TRBJ1-4): SQTIHQWPATLVQPVGSPLSLECTVEGTSNPNLYWYRQAAGRGLQLLFYSVGIGQISSEVPQNLSASRPQDRQFILSSKKLLLSDSGFYLCAWRSGRGNEKLFFGSGTQLSVL.

The V call is TRBV28, the J call TRBJ2-7, with 8 bases aligning to TRBD2. This CDR3 has 14 residues. Germline trimming cut 4 bases from V and 3 bases from J; bases unmatched to any gene: 5. Germline V gene data show CDR1 as MDHEN and CDR2 as SYDVKM. CDR3 nucleotide sequence: TGTGCCAGCAGTTCCGGGACTAGGGACTACGAGCAGTACTTC. As protein: CASSSGTRDYEQYF. Supplemented by reference TRBV28 and TRBJ2-7, the full variable domain reads DVKVTQSSRYLVKRTGEKVFLECVQDMDHENMFWYRQDPGLGLRLIYFSYDVKMKEKGDIPEGYSVSREKKERFSLILESASTNQTSMYLCASSSGTRDYEQYFGPGTRLTVT.

V and J are TRBV28 and TRBJ1-5, with D possibly being TRBD1 (5 bases). Germline V lookup: CDR1 MDHEN, CDR2 SYDVKM. This CDR3 is built from 16 residues. With 0 bases removed from V and 2 bases from J, the gap between germline ends came to 11 bases. The DNA for the CDR3 is TGTGCCAGCAGTTTATGGGGGCAGGCGGGCAATCAGCCCCAGCATTTT. Translating it yields CASSLWGQAGNQPQHF.

This clone was counted only a few times. The gene calls are TRBV7-2 and TRBJ2-3; 9 bases are shared with TRBD2. This CDR3 has 16 amino acids. Germline V gene sequence: CDR1 SGHTA, CDR2 FQGNSA. V was clipped by 1 base and J by 1 base; unmatched bases: 3. DNA for the CDR3: TGTGCCAGCAGCTTAGGACTAGCGGTGCGCACAGATACGCAGTATTTT. Translated: CASSLGLAVRTDTQYF.

This clone was counted many times. The V gene is TRBV29-1, the J gene TRBJ1-1, with D possibly TRBD1 on 6 matching bases. From germline, CDR1 is SQVTM and CDR2 ANQGSEA. The CDR3 runs to 13 residues. V gave up 4 bases and J gave up 7 bases, with 16 bases separating them. The CDR3 sequence: CSVVETGLNEAFF. The CDR3 bases are TGCAGCGTTGTCGAGACAGGACTCAATGAAGCTTTCTTT.

This clone was recorded a few times. The J gene is TRBJ2-5, the V gene TRBV7-2; D perhaps matches TRBD1 (6 bases). This CDR3 has 14 residues. Germline CDR1 and CDR2: SGHTA and FQGNSA. Trimming removed 2 bases at V and 7 bases at J, with 14 bases between. The CDR3 DNA is TGTGCCAGCAGCTTACTTGGGGGCTGGGGGACCCAGTACTTC. It yields the protein CASSLLGGWGTQYF. The whole variable domain, filled in from reference TRBV7-2 and TRBJ2-5, reads GAGVSQSPSNKVTEKGKDVELRCDPISGHTALYWYRQSLGQGLEFLIYFQGNSAPDKSGLPSDRFSAERTGGSVSTLTIQRTQQEDSAVYLCASSLLGGWGTQYFGPGTRLLVL.

This clone was detected a few times. This chain connects TRBV15 to TRBJ1-3; 7 nucleotides agree with TRBD1. Germline loops: CDR1 LNHNV, CDR2 YYDKDF (reference sequence). CDR3 length: 15 amino acids. V gave up 1 base and J gave up 0 bases; unmatched junction bases: 0. The CDR3 bases are TGTGCCACCAGCAGAGGGGACAGCTCTGGAAACACCATATATTTT. Protein product: CATSRGDSSGNTIYF. The variable domain in full, completed from reference TRBV15 and TRBJ1-3, reads DAMVIQNPRYQVTQFGKPVTLSCSQTLNHNVMYWYQQKSSQAPKLLFHYYDKDFNNEADTPDNFQSRRPNTSFCFLDIRSPGLGDTAMYLCATSRGDSSGNTIYFGEGSWLTVV.

The rearrangement links TRBV4-3 to TRBJ2-7; 9 positions match TRBD1. The germline V gene encodes CDR1 LGHNA and CDR2 YSLEER. Germline trimming cut 4 bases from V and 3 bases from J; bases unmatched to any gene: 10. This CDR3 has 16 residues. The CDR3, as DNA: TGCGCCAGCAGCCCAGGCGCGGGACAGGGTAGCTACGAGCAGTACTTC. This sequence encodes CASSPGAGQGSYEQYF.

There are a few counts of this clone. This chain uses TRBV5-8 with TRBJ2-7, with 7 bases lining up with TRBD1. Trimming at V came to 0 bases and at J to 3 bases, leaving 3 bases not matched to a gene. From germline, CDR1 is SGHTS and CDR2 YDEGEE. The CDR3 totals 14 residues. The CDR3 region is CASSLGDSYYEQYF. The CDR3, as DNA: TGTGCCAGCAGCTTGGGGGACAGCTACTACGAGCAGTACTTC.

This chain joins TRBV7-2 and TRBJ1-2; D might be TRBD1 (5 bases). The germline V and J ends were trimmed by 1 base and 5 bases, with 14 bases remaining between them. From germline, CDR1 is SGHTA and CDR2 FQGNSA. The CDR3 totals 15 residues. Here the CDR3 reads CASSLELTALYGYTF. As DNA, the CDR3 is TGTGCCAGCAGCTTAGAGTTGACAGCTCTTTATGGCTACACCTTC.

V and J are TRBV4-2 and TRBJ2-6; D ambiguous. This CDR3 comprises 17 residues. CDR1 is LGHNA and CDR2 is YNFKEQ in the germline V gene. V was cut by 4 bases and J by 4 bases, with 17 bases left in between. CDR3 in DNA: TGTGCCAGCAGCCCAACGGTGATTCCCGCGGGGGCCAACGTCCTGACTTTC. Translation gives CASSPTVIPAGANVLTF.

CDR3 bases: TGTGCCAGCAGCTCGAGGGTAGGCTACACCTTC. Residues: CASSSRVGYTF. The chain uses TRBV11-1 and TRBJ1-2; unclear D gene. In germline, CDR1 is SGHAT, CDR2 FQDESV (reference sequence). The CDR3 is 11 residues long. The germline V and J ends were trimmed by 4 bases and 8 bases, with 8 bases remaining between them.

This chain connects TRBV9 to TRBJ2-7; TRBD1 might be the D (6 bases). This CDR3 comprises 12 residues. The V gene's germline CDR1 is SGDLS and CDR2 YYNGEE. The V gene lost 8 bases and the J gene lost 3 bases, with 12 bases spanning the gap. The CDR3 bases are TGTGCCAGTGGGACATTCGGCTACGAGCAGTACTTC. It is translated as CASGTFGYEQYF.

The chain is built from TRBV20-1 and TRBJ2-5, with no clear D. The CDR3 extends over 11 amino acids. The germline V and J ends were trimmed by 2 bases and 5 bases, with 6 bases remaining between them. Germline V gene data show CDR1 as DFQATT and CDR2 as SNEGSKA (reference sequence). For the CDR3, the DNA is TGCAGTGCTAGATTCGGGGAGACCCAGTACTTC. Translation: CSARFGETQYF.

V usage is TRBV7-8 and J usage is TRBJ1-5; 7 bases map to TRBD1. Germline lookup yields CDR1 SGHVS and CDR2 FQNEAQ. The CDR3 has 14 amino acids. The V segment lost 1 base and the J segment 6 bases; nucleotides outside the gene matches: 3. The CDR3 sequence: CASSLGPGGQPQHF. CDR3 bases: TGTGCCAGCAGCTTAGGGCCAGGGGGTCAGCCCCAGCATTTT.

This chain connects TRBV6-6 to TRBJ1-1; D might be TRBD1 (5 bases). V was shortened by 0 bases and J by 11 bases, with 10 bases between the two germline ends. CDR3 size: 12 residues. CDR1 is MNHNY, CDR2 SVGAGI, per germline (reference sequence). CDR3 region: CASSYSGVEAFF. CDR3 DNA: TGTGCCAGCAGTTACTCAGGGGTTGAGGCTTTCTTT.

This clone was detected a few times. J is TRBJ2-1 and V is TRBV7-3; 12 bases map to TRBD1. Germline loops: CDR1 SGHTA, CDR2 FQGTGA. J gave up 10 bases and V 4 bases, and 8 bases lay outside the gene matches. The CDR3 length is 15 residues. The CDR3 reads CASSSTGTGGREQFF. The CDR3, as DNA: TGTGCCAGCAGCTCGACCGGGACAGGGGGCAGGGAGCAGTTCTTC.

This clone was seen a handful of times. The rearrangement joins TRBV27 to TRBJ2-7, with a weak D call TRBD1 (5 bases). Germline lookup yields CDR1 MNHEY and CDR2 SMNVEV (reference sequence). The CDR3 extends over 13 amino acids. The ends were cut back, 3 bases at V and 5 bases at J, with 11 bases in the middle. This CDR3 is CASSFKGFHEQYF. The CDR3, as DNA: TGTGCCAGCAGTTTTAAGGGGTTCCACGAGCAGTACTTC.

The chain employs TRBV6-1 and TRBJ1-5; tentative D call: TRBD1 (6 bases). Trimming took off 6 bases at V and 3 bases at J, with 9 bases between the two ends. This CDR3 comprises 13 residues. Germline V gene sequence: CDR1 MNHNS, CDR2 SASEGT. The CDR3 reads CASRAGDNQPQHF. The CDR3, as DNA: TGTGCCAGCAGGGCAGGGGACAATCAGCCCCAGCATTTT.